At least ten counts were recorded for the clone carrying this TCR beta chain. The antigen is not known. The sample is drawn from a study of response to subunit inactivated influenza vaccine. Findings and caveats of the study: The authors suggested that every seasonal influenza vaccination recruits few new T cells.

Trimming removed 5 bases at V and 4 bases at J, with 12 bases between. CDR1 and CDR2 from the germline V gene are LNHNV and YYDKDF (reference sequence). This CDR3 spans 14 amino acids. TCRdb independently ran MiXCR on the RT-PCR reads; one entry per CDR3 protein. The table lists some 800,000 distinct CDR3 sequences, 21% of them singletons, with about 10% in the top ten. V gene TRBV15 combines with J gene TRBJ2-1; D may be TRBD2 (5 bases). This sequence originates from a man over 45 who received an inactivated influenza vaccine. The sample in question was PBMCs from blood, obtained 5 to 6 days after vaccination. Written as DNA, the CDR3 is TGTGCCACCAGCGGGCTAGCAGATTACAATGAGCAGTTCTTC. Residues: CATSGLADYNEQFF.